This record covers a single T cell receptor (beta chain). This record belongs to a study of cytomegalovirus exposure and HLA in healthy donors. PCR employed 60 Vbeta and 13 Jbeta primers. The repertoire was sequenced with immunoSEQ multiplex PCR; TCRdb's copy has only in-frame clones and lacks some. Among roughly 120,000 clones listed, around 81% were seen once. Donors counted as nominally healthy when sampled, yet unrecorded immune exposures were likely. V was clipped by 3 bases and J by 5 bases; unmatched bases: 8. Germline CDR1 SGHNT, CDR2 YYREEE (reference sequence). The CDR3 totals 15 residues. Sequencing was carried out using PBMCs. This rearrangement joins TRBV5-4 to TRBJ1-1, with TRBD1 matching 9 bases. The TCR originated in a woman between 40 and 50 years old in good health and CMV-seronegative. CDR3 region: CASSSPGQGWTEAFF. CDR3 nucleotide sequence: TGTGCCAGCAGCTCCCCGGGACAGGGCTGGACTGAAGCTTTCTTT.